This T cell receptor beta chain was sequenced in a study of cytomegalovirus exposure and HLA in healthy donors. Findings and limits, study-wide: Upon later analysis, HLA-associated TCR beta chains proved more clonally expanded than other, equally common chains. As a later analysis revealed, the rate of TCR association differed by HLA locus, with DRB1 most and HLA-C fewest. Among the most significant clusters, several appeared linked to common viral pathogens in a later analysis.

In the PCR, 60 Vbeta and 13 Jbeta primers were used. Methods used by the authors: Among the unique TCR beta chains that a later analysis counted, about 86 million in all, around 11 million were shared. Clones were read by immunoSEQ multiplex PCR, and TCRdb kept only the in-frame ones, dropping some. That table is the source of V, J and clone size, and D and trimming were worked out from the DNA. The table lists fewer than 85,000 clones, with roughly 13% in the top ten. The CDR3 runs 16 residues. The germline gives CDR1 SGHNT, CDR2 YYREEE (reference sequence). The J segment lost 7 bases and the V segment lost 4 bases, leaving 12 bases of the junction unmatched. A note on this clone: Its antigen is unknown.

The clonotype comes from a man in his fifties in good health and CMV-seropositive. The chain couples TRBV5-4 to TRBJ2-1; TRBD1 aligns across 9 bases. The sequencing input was PBMCs. DNA of the CDR3: TGTGCCAGCAGCCCGAGGGGGGGACAGGGACGGAATGAGCAGTTCTTC. Translation gives CASSPRGGQGRNEQFF.